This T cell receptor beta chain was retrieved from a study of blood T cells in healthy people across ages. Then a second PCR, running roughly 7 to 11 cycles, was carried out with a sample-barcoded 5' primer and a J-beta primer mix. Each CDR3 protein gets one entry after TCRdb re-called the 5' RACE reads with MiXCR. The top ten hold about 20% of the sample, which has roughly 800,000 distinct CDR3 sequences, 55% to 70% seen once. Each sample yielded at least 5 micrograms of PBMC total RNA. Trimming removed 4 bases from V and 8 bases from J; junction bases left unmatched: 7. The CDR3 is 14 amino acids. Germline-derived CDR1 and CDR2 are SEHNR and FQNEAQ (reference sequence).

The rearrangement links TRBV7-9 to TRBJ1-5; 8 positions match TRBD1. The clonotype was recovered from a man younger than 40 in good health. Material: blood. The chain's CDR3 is CASSSGGHEKPQHF. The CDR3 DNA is TGTGCCAGCAGCTCAGGGGGCCACGAAAAGCCCCAGCATTTT.